Reported below is one T cell receptor beta chain. The CDR3 covers 13 residues. Trimming left V 6 bases short and J 0 bases short, with 9 bases between. Germline CDR1 is SQVTM and CDR2 is ANQGSEA. This entry comes from a study of shared T cell receptors in the human thymus. Assay used: immunoSEQ multiplex PCR; TCRdb lists only in-frame clones, some missing. The sample yields hundreds of thousands of clones, around 95% seen once. Sample: thymocytes. This sequence originates from a human donor. The rearrangement joins TRBV29-1 to TRBJ1-3; possibly TRBD1 for D (5 bases). The CDR3 sequence is CSVGGPSGNTIYF. DNA of the CDR3: TGCAGCGTGGGGGGACCCTCTGGAAACACCATATATTTT.